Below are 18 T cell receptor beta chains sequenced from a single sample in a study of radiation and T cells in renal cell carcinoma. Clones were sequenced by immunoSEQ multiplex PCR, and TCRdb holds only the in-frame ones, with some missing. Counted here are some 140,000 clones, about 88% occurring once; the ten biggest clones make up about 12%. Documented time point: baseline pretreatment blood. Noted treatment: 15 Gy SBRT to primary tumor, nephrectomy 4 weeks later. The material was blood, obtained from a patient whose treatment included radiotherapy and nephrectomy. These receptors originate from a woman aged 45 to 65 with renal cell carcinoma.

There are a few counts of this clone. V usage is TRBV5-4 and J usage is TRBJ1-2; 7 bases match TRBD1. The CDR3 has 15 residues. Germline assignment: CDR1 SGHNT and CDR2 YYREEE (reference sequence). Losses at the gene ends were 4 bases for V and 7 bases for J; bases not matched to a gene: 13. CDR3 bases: TGTGCCAGCAGCCCACTCGGACAGGTTCTTCTTGGCTACACCTTC. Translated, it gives CASSPLGQVLLGYTF. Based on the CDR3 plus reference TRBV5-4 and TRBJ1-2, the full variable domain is ETGVTQSPTHLIKTRGQQVTLRCSSQSGHNTVSWYQQALGQGPQFIFQYYREEENGRGNFPPRFSGLQFPNYSSELNVNALELDDSALYLCASSPLGQVLLGYTFGSGTRLTVV.

In nucleotides, the CDR3 is TGTGCCAGCAGTGACCCCCAAAAGGGGTCGGGCAATGAGCAGTTCTTC. Translation gives CASSDPQKGSGNEQFF. The chain employs TRBV25-1 and TRBJ2-1; D is possibly TRBD1 (5 bases). The CDR3 is 16 residues long. Trimming removed 3 bases from V and 6 bases from J, with 18 bases in between. CDR1 MGHDK and CDR2 SYGVNS come from the germline V gene.

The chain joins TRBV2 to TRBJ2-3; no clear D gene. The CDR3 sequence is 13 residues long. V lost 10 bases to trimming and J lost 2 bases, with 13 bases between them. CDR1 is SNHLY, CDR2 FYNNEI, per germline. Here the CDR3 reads CATLGSPTDTQYF. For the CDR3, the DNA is TGTGCCACCCTAGGATCCCCCACAGATACGCAGTATTTT. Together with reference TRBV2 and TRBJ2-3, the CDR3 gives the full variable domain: EPEVTQTPSHQVTQMGQEVILRCVPISNHLYFYWYRQILGQKVEFLVSFYNNEISEKSEIFDDQFSVERPDGSNFTLKIRSTKLEDSAMYFCATLGSPTDTQYFGPGTRLTVL.

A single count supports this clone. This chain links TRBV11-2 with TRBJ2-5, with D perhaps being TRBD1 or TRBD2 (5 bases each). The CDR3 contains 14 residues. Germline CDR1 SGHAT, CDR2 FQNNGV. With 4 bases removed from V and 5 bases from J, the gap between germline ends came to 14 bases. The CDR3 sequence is CASSSRGASETQYF. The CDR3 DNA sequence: TGTGCCAGCAGCTCGCGAGGGGCGAGTGAGACCCAGTACTTC. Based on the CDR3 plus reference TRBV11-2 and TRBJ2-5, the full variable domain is EAGVAQSPRYKIIEKRQSVAFWCNPISGHATLYWYQQILGQGPKLLIQFQNNGVVDDSQLPKDRFSAERLKGVDSTLKIQPAKLEDSAVYLCASSSRGASETQYFGPGTRLLVL.

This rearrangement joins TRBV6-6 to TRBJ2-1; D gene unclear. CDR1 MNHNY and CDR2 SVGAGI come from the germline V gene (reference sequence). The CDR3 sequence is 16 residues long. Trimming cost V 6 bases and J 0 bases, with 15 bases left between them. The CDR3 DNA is TGTGCCAGCAGCTTCATTGGCGCGAGCTCCTACAATGAGCAGTTCTTC. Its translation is CASSFIGASSYNEQFF.

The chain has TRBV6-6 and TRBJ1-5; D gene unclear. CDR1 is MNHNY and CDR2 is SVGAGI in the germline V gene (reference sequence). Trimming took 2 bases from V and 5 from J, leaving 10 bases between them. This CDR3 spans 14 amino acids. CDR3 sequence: CASSYSLPDQPQHF. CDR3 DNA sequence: TGTGCCAGCAGTTACAGTCTCCCGGATCAGCCCCAGCATTTT.

The CDR3 spells CASSNREQPQHF. The CDR3 DNA reads TGTGCCAGTAGTAACAGGGAACAGCCCCAGCATTTT. V is TRBV19 and J is TRBJ1-5, with D possibly being TRBD1 (6 bases). The V gene lost 4 bases and the J gene lost 7 bases, with 8 bases spanning the gap. CDR3 length equals 12 residues. The germline V gene has CDR1 LNHDA and CDR2 SQIVND (reference sequence). The full variable domain, rest sourced from reference TRBV19 and TRBJ1-5, is DGGITQSPKYLFRKEGQNVTLSCEQNLNHDAMYWYRQDPGQGLRLIYYSQIVNDFQKGDIAEGYSVSREKKESFPLTVTSAQKNPTAFYLCASSNREQPQHFGDGTRLSIL.

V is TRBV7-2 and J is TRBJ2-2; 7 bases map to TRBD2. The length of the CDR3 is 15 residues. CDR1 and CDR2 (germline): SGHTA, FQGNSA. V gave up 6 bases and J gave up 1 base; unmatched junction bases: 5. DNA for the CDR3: TGTGCCAGCAGTGGGGGGGTGCTGAACACCGGGGAGCTGTTTTTT. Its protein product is CASSGGVLNTGELFF. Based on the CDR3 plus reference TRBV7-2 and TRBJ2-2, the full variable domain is GAGVSQSPSNKVTEKGKDVELRCDPISGHTALYWYRQSLGQGLEFLIYFQGNSAPDKSGLPSDRFSAERTGGSVSTLTIQRTQQEDSAVYLCASSGGVLNTGELFFGEGSRLTVL.

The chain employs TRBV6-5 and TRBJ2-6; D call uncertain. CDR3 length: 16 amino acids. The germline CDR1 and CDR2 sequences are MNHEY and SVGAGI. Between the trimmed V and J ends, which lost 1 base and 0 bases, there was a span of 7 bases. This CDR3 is CASSYWVGSGANVLTF. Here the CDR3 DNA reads TGTGCCAGCAGTTACTGGGTGGGCTCTGGGGCCAACGTCCTGACTTTC.

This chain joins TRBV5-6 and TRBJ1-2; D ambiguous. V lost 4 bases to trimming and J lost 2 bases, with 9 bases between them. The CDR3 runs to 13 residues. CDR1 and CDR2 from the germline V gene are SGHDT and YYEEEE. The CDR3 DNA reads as TGTGCCAGCAGCCCTGCTGCAAACTATGGCTACACCTTC. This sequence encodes CASSPAANYGYTF.

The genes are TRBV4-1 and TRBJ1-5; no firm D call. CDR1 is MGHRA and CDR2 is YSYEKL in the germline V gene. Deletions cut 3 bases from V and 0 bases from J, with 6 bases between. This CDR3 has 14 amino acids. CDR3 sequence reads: CASSQKYSNQPQHF. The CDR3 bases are TGCGCCAGCAGCCAGAAGTATAGCAATCAGCCCCAGCATTTT.

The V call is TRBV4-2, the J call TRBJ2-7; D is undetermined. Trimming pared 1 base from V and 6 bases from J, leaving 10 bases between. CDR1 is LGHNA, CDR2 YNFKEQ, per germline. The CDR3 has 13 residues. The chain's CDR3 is CASSQVKQAEQYF. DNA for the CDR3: TGTGCCAGCAGCCAAGTCAAGCAGGCCGAGCAGTACTTC.

The CDR3 bases are TGTGCCAGTAGCGCGGGGGGATCCTCCTACGAGCAGTACTTC. This encodes CASSAGGSSYEQYF. This chain connects TRBV19 to TRBJ2-7; 8 bases map to TRBD2. The CDR3 length is 14 residues. The V gene end was trimmed by 6 bases and the J gene end by 0 bases; junction bases not matched to a gene: 4. Germline V gives CDR1 LNHDA, CDR2 SQIVND (reference sequence).

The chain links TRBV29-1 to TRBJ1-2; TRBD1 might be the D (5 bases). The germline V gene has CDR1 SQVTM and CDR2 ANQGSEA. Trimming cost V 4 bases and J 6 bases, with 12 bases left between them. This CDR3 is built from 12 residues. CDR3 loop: CSVAGGGDGYTF. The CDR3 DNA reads TGCAGCGTTGCCGGGGGTGGGGATGGCTACACCTTC. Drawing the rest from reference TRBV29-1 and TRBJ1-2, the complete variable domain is SAVISQKPSRDICQRGTSLTIQCQVDSQVTMMFWYRQQPGQSLTLIATANQGSEATYESGFVIDKFPISRPNLTFSTLTVSNMSPEDSSIYLCSVAGGGDGYTFGSGTRLTVV.

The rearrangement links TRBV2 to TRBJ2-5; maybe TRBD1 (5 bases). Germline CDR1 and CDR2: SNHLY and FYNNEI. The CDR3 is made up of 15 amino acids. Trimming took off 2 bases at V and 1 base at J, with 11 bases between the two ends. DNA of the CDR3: TGTGCCAGCAGTGAAATCCAGGGCCCCCAAGAGACCCAGTACTTC. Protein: CASSEIQGPQETQYF.

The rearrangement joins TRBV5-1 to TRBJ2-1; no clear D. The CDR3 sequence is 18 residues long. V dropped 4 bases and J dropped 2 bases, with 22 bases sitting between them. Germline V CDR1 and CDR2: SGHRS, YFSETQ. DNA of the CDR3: TGCGCCAGCAGCACAGCCCCGCCCCACAGAAACCCCTACAATGAGCAGTTCTTC. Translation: CASSTAPPHRNPYNEQFF.

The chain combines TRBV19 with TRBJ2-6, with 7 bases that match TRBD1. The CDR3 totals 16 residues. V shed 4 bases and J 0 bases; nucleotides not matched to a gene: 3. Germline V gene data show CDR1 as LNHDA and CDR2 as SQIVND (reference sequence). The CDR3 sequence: CASSTRQGSGANVLTF. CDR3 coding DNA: TGTGCCAGTAGTACCCGACAGGGCTCTGGGGCCAACGTCCTGACTTTC.

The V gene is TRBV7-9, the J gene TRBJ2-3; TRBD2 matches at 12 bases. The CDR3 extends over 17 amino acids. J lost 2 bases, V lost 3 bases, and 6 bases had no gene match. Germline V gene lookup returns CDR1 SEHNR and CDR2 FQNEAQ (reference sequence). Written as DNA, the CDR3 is TGTGCCAGCAGCTTCCCCCGACTAGCGGGGGTCACAGATACGCAGTATTTT. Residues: CASSFPRLAGVTDTQYF.